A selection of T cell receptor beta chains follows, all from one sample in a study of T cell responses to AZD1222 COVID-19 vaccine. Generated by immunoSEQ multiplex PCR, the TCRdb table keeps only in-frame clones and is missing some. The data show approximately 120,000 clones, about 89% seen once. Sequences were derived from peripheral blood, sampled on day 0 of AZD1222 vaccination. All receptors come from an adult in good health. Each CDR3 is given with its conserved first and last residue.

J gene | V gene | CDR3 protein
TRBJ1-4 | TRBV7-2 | CASSPEPPLVADEKLFF
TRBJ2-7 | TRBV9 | CASSVGGRDTYEQYF
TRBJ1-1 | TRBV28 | CASSYPGLGTEAFF
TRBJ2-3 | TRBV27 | CASSPLGGVGDTQYF
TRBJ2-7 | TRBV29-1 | CSVDGTEGSYEQYF
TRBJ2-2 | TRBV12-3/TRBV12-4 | CASTLSRTGELFF
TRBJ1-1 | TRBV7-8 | CASSSRALGATEAFF
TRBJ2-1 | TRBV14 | CASSHRHPSYNEQFF
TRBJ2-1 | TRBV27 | CASSSPERGLYNEQFF
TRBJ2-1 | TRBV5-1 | CASSSGGGNEQFF
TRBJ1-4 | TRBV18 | CASSPWTGGNEKLFF
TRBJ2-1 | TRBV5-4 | CASSTGIEQFF
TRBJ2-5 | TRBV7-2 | CASSYGRETQYF
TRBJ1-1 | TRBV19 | CASRAPANTEAFF
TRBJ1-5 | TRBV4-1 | CASSQMGGGRGNQPQHF
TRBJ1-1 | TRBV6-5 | CASSYSRNTEAFF
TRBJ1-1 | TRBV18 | CASSSKGASNTEAFF
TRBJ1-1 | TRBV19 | CASSNLNTGGNTEAFF
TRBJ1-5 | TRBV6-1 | CASSETQGTSQPQHF
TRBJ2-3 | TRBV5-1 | CASSLGQTGATDTQYF
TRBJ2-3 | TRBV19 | CASSMGGRTSTDTQYF
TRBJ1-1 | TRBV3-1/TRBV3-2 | CASSPQGDNTEAFF
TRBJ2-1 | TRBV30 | CAWSVTSYNEQFF
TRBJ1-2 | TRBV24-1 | CATSDTRQGNYGYTF
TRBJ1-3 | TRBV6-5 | CASSSGTGFGNTIYF
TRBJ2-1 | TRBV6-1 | CASSDGARAQFF
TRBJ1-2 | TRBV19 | CASSIGTRSGWGYTF
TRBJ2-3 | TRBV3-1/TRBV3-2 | CASSQGPGTSGTTQYF
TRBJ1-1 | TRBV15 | CATSRGQDRLNTEAFF
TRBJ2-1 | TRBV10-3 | CAIRGGGADEQFF
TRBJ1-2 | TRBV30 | CAWSVGQKDGYTF
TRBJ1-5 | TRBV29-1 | CSVAAAANSNQPQHF
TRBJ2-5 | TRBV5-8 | CASSLGRLAGGIQETQYF
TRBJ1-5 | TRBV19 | CASSIRNGGNQPQHF
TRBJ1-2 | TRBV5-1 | CASSFGRPPNYGYTF
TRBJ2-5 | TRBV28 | CASTLRSPGSGPQYF
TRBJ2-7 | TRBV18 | CASSPPGFRDYEQYF
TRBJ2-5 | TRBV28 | CASSRRGLAKETQYF
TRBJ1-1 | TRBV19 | CASSFGTGGTEAFF
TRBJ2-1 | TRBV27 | CASRLSGGTGNEQFF
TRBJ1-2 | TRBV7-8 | CASSSSARVHGYTF
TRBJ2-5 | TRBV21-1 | CASSKEAGQGCWETQYF
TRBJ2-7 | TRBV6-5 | CAGGQGAPGEQYF
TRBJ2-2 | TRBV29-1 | CSVLNTGELFF
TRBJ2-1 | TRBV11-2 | CASSPGLAGAEEQFF
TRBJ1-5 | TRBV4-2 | CASSQVAGAANQPQHF